The clone carrying this TCR beta chain registers medium-sized by frequency. This record comes from a study of T cell clusters in autoimmune cytopenias. Study details: Per sample, median TRB depth was around 51,000 reads, yielding a median roughly 2,000 distinct clonotypes.

The germline V gene has CDR1 LNHDA and CDR2 SQIVND (reference sequence). The CDR3 sequence is 16 residues long. TRB was amplified from 250 ng of peripheral blood genomic DNA per sample. TRB rearrangements were amplified by touch-down multiplex PCR with mixed TRB-A/B primers. TCRdb derives one entry per CDR3 protein from the multiplex PCR reads, leaving out DNA. The sample table includes more than 5,000 distinct CDR3 sequences. These same data were also listed under a study on T cell repertoires in aging, cancer and after chemotherapy. Turning to that study: Untreated cancer patients had significantly lower blood TCR diversity than age-matched healthy donors.

The TCR comes from a human donor in good health. The chain couples TRBV19 to TRBJ1-3. What was sequenced was peripheral blood. The CDR3 sequence is CASSIRTAISGNTIYF.